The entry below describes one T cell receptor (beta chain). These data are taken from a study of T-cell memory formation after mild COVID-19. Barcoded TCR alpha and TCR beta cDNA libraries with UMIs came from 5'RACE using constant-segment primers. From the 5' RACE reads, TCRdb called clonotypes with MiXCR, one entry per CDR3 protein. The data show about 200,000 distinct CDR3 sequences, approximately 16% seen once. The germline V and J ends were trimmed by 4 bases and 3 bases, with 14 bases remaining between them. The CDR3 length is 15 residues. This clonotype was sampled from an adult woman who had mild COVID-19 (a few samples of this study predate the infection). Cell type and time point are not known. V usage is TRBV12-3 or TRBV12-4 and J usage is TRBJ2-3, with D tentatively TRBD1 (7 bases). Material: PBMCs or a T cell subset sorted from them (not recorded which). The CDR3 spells CASSSTGRNTDTQYF. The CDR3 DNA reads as TGTGCCAGCAGTTCGACAGGGAGGAATACAGATACGCAGTATTTT.